This T cell receptor (beta chain) was documented in a study of shared clonotypes between healthy human individuals. Clones were read by immunoSEQ multiplex PCR, and TCRdb kept only the in-frame ones, dropping some. Of roughly 200,000 clones in the sample, over 50% were seen once. In the case of this clone: As yet, its antigen is unknown.

Study observations and caveats: Estimated richness was generally greater in naive than memory subsets.

CD4+ cells underwent separation, giving CD45RA+ naive and CD45RA-negative memory subsets. Looked up from germline, CDR1 is SEHNR and CDR2 is FQNEAQ (reference sequence). The ends lost 4 bases at V and 4 bases at J; junction bases unmatched: 18. The CDR3 is 19 residues long. The sequencing input was memory CD4+ T cells sorted from blood. Noted subset: CD45RA-negative fraction. This receptor was obtained from a man aged 30 to 45 in good health. This chain uses TRBV7-9 with TRBJ1-5; TRBD1 agrees at 8 bases. The CDR3 DNA reads TGTGCCAGCAGCTCCGCGCCGCGATCAATGAACAGGGGGAATCAGCCCCAGCATTTT. Translating it yields CASSSAPRSMNRGNQPQHF.